The clone carrying this TCR beta chain appeared a few times. Its target is unknown. This record comes from a study of identical twins. Broader study findings: Sharing of beta out-of-frame sequences by twins showed a weaker excess.

In every case, the donor was a healthy Caucasian. This CDR3 is 11 amino acids long. Germline CDR1 is DFQATT and CDR2 is SNEGSKA (reference sequence). A universal primer site arose from template switching, and cDNA bore unique molecular identifiers. TCRdb reanalysed the 5' RACE reads using MiXCR and keeps one entry per CDR3 protein. This sample carries about 530,000 distinct CDR3 sequences, about 16% of them seen once, and the ten largest clones take 0.44%. The same sample was also used in a study of yellow fever vaccine responses in identical twins. Per that study: The authors reported partly convergent, partly personalized vaccine responses in identical twins.

The chain employs TRBV20-1 and TRBJ1-1; tentatively, D is TRBD1 (5 bases). Sequences were obtained from CD4+ T cells sorted from blood. This receptor was taken from a woman between 18 and 29 years old in good health. The CDR3 is CETETNTEAFF. Written as DNA, the CDR3 is TGCGAGACAGAGACGAACACTGAAGCTTTCTTT.